The 31 T cell receptor beta chains reported below all come from one sample, sequenced in a study of blood T cell repertoires in COVID-19. Data came from immunoSEQ multiplex PCR; TCRdb stores just in-frame clones and leaves some out. This table has about 130,000 clones, approximately 89% appearing once. Material for sequencing was peripheral blood. Source of these receptors: a woman in her sixties or seventies with acute or convalescent COVID-19.

The V gene is TRBV4-1, the J gene TRBJ2-1; 14 nucleotides align to TRBD2. The CDR3 has 19 residues. CDR1 and CDR2 from the germline V gene are MGHRA and YSYEKL. V gave up 1 base and J gave up 7 bases; unmatched junction bases: 12. CDR3 DNA: TGCGCCAGCAGCCAAGTCCGTCCGGGACTAGCGGGAGAGATAAATGAGCAGTTCTTC. It specifies CASSQVRPGLAGEINEQFF.

CDR3 region: CASSFSSRQGTSFGDEQFF. CDR3 DNA sequence: TGTGCCAGCAGTTTTTCGTCCCGGCAGGGGACTAGCTTTGGGGATGAGCAGTTCTTC. The rearrangement uses TRBV6-2 or TRBV6-3 and TRBJ2-1, with 9 bases lining up with TRBD2. Germline loops: CDR1 MNHEY, CDR2 SVGEGT. Trimming removed 4 bases from V and 8 bases from J; junction bases left unmatched: 21. The CDR3 covers 19 residues.

The count of this clone is one. The genes are TRBV12-1 and TRBJ1-2. TRBV12-1 is a listed pseudogene. The CDR3 contains 17 residues. The CDR3 sequence is CASSFELSRAPCYGYTF. CDR3 nucleotide sequence: TGTGCCAGCAGCTTTGAGCTTTCGAGAGCCCCGTGCTATGGCTACACCTTC.

With respect to this clone: The sample carries other DNA sequences with the same CDR3. This chain joins TRBV6-5 and TRBJ1-1, with 7 bases fitting TRBD1. The CDR3 spans 14 residues. CDR1 and CDR2 from the germline V gene are MNHEY and SVGAGI. The V gene end was trimmed by 2 bases and the J gene end by 3 bases; junction bases not matched to a gene: 3. CDR3 nucleotides: TGTGCCAGCAGTTACAGGGGGCGGGACACTGAAGCTTTCTTT. The encoded protein is CASSYRGRDTEAFF.

This clone was seen just once. The chain joins TRBV19 to TRBJ2-3, with 7 bases aligning to TRBD1. With V trimmed by 8 bases and J by 7 bases, 6 bases remained unmatched. Germline V CDR1 and CDR2: LNHDA, SQIVND (reference sequence). The CDR3 loop spans 12 amino acids. The chain's CDR3 is CASAGTANTQYF. CDR3 in DNA: TGTGCCAGTGCCGGGACAGCAAATACGCAGTATTTT.

The rearrangement links TRBV12-3 or TRBV12-4 to TRBJ2-7; D is undetermined. The CDR3 totals 12 residues. The germline V and J ends were trimmed by 1 base and 3 bases, with 4 bases remaining between them. The CDR3 nucleotides read TGTGCCAGCAGTTTAGGCTACTACGAGCAGTACGTC. Residues: CASSLGYYEQYV.

The V gene is TRBV9, the J gene TRBJ2-2; D not certain. The ends were cut back, 4 bases at V and 6 bases at J, with 16 bases in the middle. Germline CDR1 is SGDLS and CDR2 is YYNGEE. The CDR3 loop spans 15 amino acids. Here the CDR3 DNA reads TGTGCCAGCAGCCCGCAAGGAGTAGCAGCCGGGGAGCTGTTTTTT. This sequence encodes CASSPQGVAAGELFF.

This clone was counted only a few times. The CDR3 sequence: CASSQVGLPEKLFF. The DNA for the CDR3 is TGCGCCAGCAGCCAAGTAGGACTGCCCGAAAAACTGTTTTTT. The rearrangement uses TRBV4-1 and TRBJ1-4, with no clear D. Trimming stripped 1 base from V and 8 bases from J, with 11 bases between. This CDR3 spans 14 amino acids. In germline, CDR1 is MGHRA, CDR2 YSYEKL.

V usage is TRBV7-9 and J usage is TRBJ2-1, with TRBD2 matching 14 bases. CDR1 SEHNR and CDR2 FQNEAQ come from the germline V gene (reference sequence). There are 17 residues in the CDR3. V was pared by 5 bases and J by 6 bases, with 9 bases of the junction left unmatched. This CDR3 reads CASSPPLGLAGVNEQFF. The CDR3 DNA is TGTGCCAGCAGCCCCCCTTTGGGACTAGCGGGAGTCAATGAGCAGTTCTTC.

The chain employs TRBV15 and TRBJ1-2; 9 bases agree with TRBD1. J was trimmed by 6 bases and V by 0 bases; bases with no gene match: 11. This CDR3 contains 17 residues. Germline V gene data show CDR1 as LNHNV and CDR2 as YYDKDF (reference sequence). Here the CDR3 reads CATSREGTGRFRNGYTF. The CDR3 DNA sequence: TGTGCCACCAGCAGAGAAGGGACAGGGCGGTTTAGGAATGGCTACACCTTC.

The chain uses TRBV14 and TRBJ2-1, with TRBD1 identical over 8 bases. V lost 3 bases to trimming and J lost 2 bases; unmatched junction nucleotides: 6. Germline lookup yields CDR1 SGHDN and CDR2 FVKESK. This CDR3 region has 16 residues. The CDR3 bases are TGTGCCAGCAGCCACCACAGGGGGTATACCTACAATGAGCAGTTCTTC. Amino acids: CASSHHRGYTYNEQFF.

The chain recombines TRBV7-2 with TRBJ1-6; the D is unclear. Germline V lookup: CDR1 SGHTA, CDR2 FQGNSA. The V and J ends lost 1 base and 10 bases respectively, with 11 bases between them. There are 14 residues in the CDR3. The CDR3 DNA reads TGTGCCAGCAGCTTAGGTCCGGGAAACTCACCCCTCCACTTT. Translated, it gives CASSLGPGNSPLHF.

The V and J genes are TRBV19 and TRBJ1-4, with D perhaps TRBD1 (5 bases). The germline CDR1 and CDR2 sequences are LNHDA and SQIVND (reference sequence). The CDR3 runs to 11 residues. DNA for the CDR3: TGTGCAAATGGGGGGTTCGCGGAACTGTTTTTT. Translation gives CANGGFAELFF.

V and J are TRBV27 and TRBJ1-1; 10 nucleotides align to TRBD1. CDR1 MNHEY and CDR2 SMNVEV come from the germline V gene (reference sequence). This CDR3 comprises 14 residues. V shed 5 bases, J shed 11 bases, and the junction held 11 bases outside the gene matches. The CDR3 here is CASSPGRTGGGAFF. The CDR3 DNA reads TGTGCCAGCAGTCCCGGCAGGACAGGGGGGGGCGCTTTCTTT.

The table lists this clone with a count of one. The chain combines TRBV5-5 with TRBJ2-2, with TRBD2 matching over 8 bases. The J segment lost 1 base and the V segment lost 0 bases, leaving 2 bases of the junction unmatched. The CDR3 sequence is 16 residues long. CDR1 is SGHKS and CDR2 is YYEKEE in the germline V gene (reference sequence). For the CDR3, the DNA is TGTGCCAGCAGCTTGGGGGCGGGAGGGAACACCGGGGAGCTGTTTTTT. This translates into CASSLGAGGNTGELFF. Complete variable domain (other parts from reference TRBV5-5 and TRBJ2-2): DAGVTQSPTHLIKTRGQQVTLRCSPISGHKSVSWYQQVLGQGPQFIFQYYEKEERGRGNFPDRFSARQFPNYSSELNVNALLLGDSALYLCASSLGAGGNTGELFFGEGSRLTVL.

Notes on this clone: Other DNA sequences from this sample encode an identical CDR3 as well. The V call is TRBV15, the J call TRBJ2-7, with a tentative D call TRBD1 (5 bases). V lost 0 bases and J 2 bases, leaving 11 bases between the germline ends. Germline-derived CDR1 and CDR2 are LNHNV and YYDKDF (reference sequence). There are 15 residues in the CDR3. This chain's CDR3 is CATSRDDSGTYEQYV. CDR3 sequence (DNA): TGTGCCACCAGCAGAGACGACAGTGGAACCTACGAGCAGTACGTC.

V is TRBV6-6 and J is TRBJ2-7; D is perhaps TRBD2 (5 bases). The CDR3 runs to 14 residues. Germline-derived CDR1 and CDR2 are MNHNY and SVGAGI (reference sequence). The germline V and J ends were trimmed by 0 bases and 6 bases, with 12 bases remaining between them. The CDR3 region is CASSYSVEGSEQYV. DNA of the CDR3: TGTGCCAGCAGTTACTCGGTCGAGGGATCCGAGCAGTACGTC.

The sample holds one count of this clone. The rearrangement links TRBV7-2 to TRBJ1-4, with a possible D match to TRBD1 (5 bases). The CDR3 loop spans 15 amino acids. The V end was cut by 2 bases, the J end by 8 bases, with 15 bases between. Germline CDR1 is SGHTA and CDR2 is FQGNSA. CDR3 region: CASSLIGGEEEKLFF. The CDR3 nucleotides read TGTGCCAGCAGCTTAATTGGGGGGGAAGAGGAAAAACTGTTTTTT.

This chain connects TRBV19 to TRBJ2-3; 13 bases line up with TRBD2. The V and J ends lost 8 bases and 0 bases, in that order; junction bases with no gene match: 2. This CDR3 spans 15 amino acids. In germline, CDR1 is LNHDA, CDR2 SQIVND (reference sequence). The CDR3 nucleotides are TGTGCCAGTTCGGGACTAGCGGGGAGCACAGATACGCAGTATTTT. Its protein is CASSGLAGSTDTQYF. The whole variable domain, remainder taken from reference TRBV19 and TRBJ2-3, is DGGITQSPKYLFRKEGQNVTLSCEQNLNHDAMYWYRQDPGQGLRLIYYSQIVNDFQKGDIAEGYSVSREKKESFPLTVTSAQKNPTAFYLCASSGLAGSTDTQYFGPGTRLTVL.

This clone was counted a single time. This chain uses TRBV18 with TRBJ1-2, with 7 bases fitting TRBD1. J gave up 8 bases and V 6 bases, and 15 bases lay outside the gene matches. From germline, CDR1 is KGHSH and CDR2 LQKENI. This CDR3 has 15 residues. CDR3 loop: CASSSKDTTGDGYTF. As DNA, the CDR3 is TGTGCCAGCTCCTCCAAAGACACTACAGGGGACGGCTACACCTTC.

The chain links TRBV5-1 to TRBJ2-2, with D possibly matching TRBD2 (5 bases). This CDR3 comprises 16 residues. Germline CDR1 is SGHRS and CDR2 is YFSETQ. Trimming removed 0 bases at V and 5 bases at J, with 14 bases between. CDR3 sequence reads: CASSLVGAVSTGELFF. DNA for the CDR3: TGCGCCAGCAGCTTGGTGGGAGCCGTTAGTACCGGGGAGCTGTTTTTT.

This clone appeared a single time. V is TRBV19 and J is TRBJ1-5, with D possibly matching TRBD1 (5 bases). Germline values: CDR1 LNHDA, CDR2 SQIVND (reference sequence). Deletions cut 3 bases from V and 2 bases from J, with 14 bases between. The CDR3 totals 16 residues. The CDR3 nucleotides read TGTGCCAGTAGTATGTGGCAGGGTAGTGGCAATCAGCCCCAGCATTTT. Translating it yields CASSMWQGSGNQPQHF.

The chain joins TRBV19 to TRBJ1-2; possible D gene TRBD1, 5 bases. Trimming removed 10 bases at V and 0 bases at J, with 18 bases between. The CDR3 length is 15 residues. The germline gives CDR1 LNHDA, CDR2 SQIVND (reference sequence). This CDR3 reads CATSEGAIANYGYTF. CDR3 coding DNA: TGTGCCACCTCGGAAGGGGCGATAGCTAACTATGGCTACACCTTC.

This clone showed up just a few times. The chain combines TRBV9 with TRBJ1-4; D is uncertain. This CDR3 is 15 amino acids long. CDR1 and CDR2 (germline): SGDLS, YYNGEE. Between the trimmed V and J ends, which lost 0 bases and 5 bases, there was a span of 11 bases. DNA for the CDR3: TGTGCCAGCAGCGTAGAGCATACCAGGAATGAAAAACTGTTTTTT. It is translated as CASSVEHTRNEKLFF.

This rearrangement joins TRBV7-6 to TRBJ1-3; 9 nucleotides align to TRBD1. Germline loops: CDR1 SGHVS, CDR2 FNYEAQ. V was pared by 0 bases and J by 0 bases, with 3 bases of the junction left unmatched. There are 17 residues in the CDR3. The CDR3 DNA follows: TGTGCCAGCAGCTTAGCGGGACAGGGATACTCTGGAAACACCATATATTTT. Translating gives CASSLAGQGYSGNTIYF.

The chain couples TRBV7-3 to TRBJ2-1, with TRBD1 matching over 7 bases. The CDR3 is 15 residues long. With V trimmed by 4 bases and J by 4 bases, 7 bases remained unmatched. Germline CDR1 reads SGHTA; CDR2 reads FQGTGA. In DNA form, the CDR3 reads TGTGCCAGCAGCTCACAGGGGACCGCTTACAATGAGCAGTTCTTC. Translation gives CASSSQGTAYNEQFF.

The rearrangement uses TRBV6-1 and TRBJ1-5, with D maybe TRBD1 (5 bases). Germline CDR1 MNHNS, CDR2 SASEGT. The CDR3 has 16 amino acids. Between the trimmed V and J ends, which lost 0 bases and 3 bases, there was a span of 12 bases. The CDR3 nucleotides read TGTGCCAGCAGTGAAGCGCTGCAGGGCACCAATCAGCCCCAGCATTTT. It is translated as CASSEALQGTNQPQHF.

The V call is TRBV4-2, the J call TRBJ2-1, with TRBD2 matching over 8 bases. The V gene's germline CDR1 is LGHNA and CDR2 YNFKEQ. The CDR3 is 18 residues long. Trimming removed 0 bases from V and 6 bases from J; junction bases left unmatched: 13. The CDR3 spells CASSQESRGVAGSNEQFF. The CDR3 DNA is TGTGCCAGCAGCCAAGAAAGCCGCGGGGTAGCGGGATCCAATGAGCAGTTCTTC.

The chain links TRBV7-9 to TRBJ2-6; D might be TRBD1 (5 bases). The CDR3 loop spans 15 amino acids. The germline V and J ends were trimmed by 5 bases and 1 base, with 9 bases remaining between them. Per germline, CDR1 SEHNR and CDR2 FQNEAQ (reference sequence). Written as DNA, the CDR3 is TGTGCCAGCAGCCCCGACAGATCTGGGGCCAACGTCCTGACTTTC. As protein: CASSPDRSGANVLTF.

This chain links TRBV11-1 with TRBJ1-6; D gene uncertain. The length of the CDR3 is 13 residues. Trimming left V 5 bases short and J 7 bases short, with 9 bases between. Looked up from germline, CDR1 is SGHAT and CDR2 is FQDESV (reference sequence). For the CDR3, the DNA is TGTGCCAGCAGCACGATCGAGAATTCACCCCTCCACTTT. It specifies CASSTIENSPLHF.

As DNA, the CDR3 is TGTGCCAGCTCACCGGGGACAGCCATGAACACTGAAGCTTTCTTT. It encodes CASSPGTAMNTEAFF. The V call is TRBV18, the J call TRBJ1-1; 7 bases match TRBD1. The length of the CDR3 is 15 residues. Germline loops: CDR1 KGHSH, CDR2 LQKENI. J lost 0 bases, V lost 3 bases, and 4 bases had no gene match.